This T cell receptor (beta chain) was profiled in a study of T cell responses to AZD1222 COVID-19 vaccine. Overall study: Combined were second doses at about 4 or about 12 weeks.

Assay: immunoSEQ multiplex PCR; the TCRdb copy retains only in-frame clones and omits some. The sample holds some 120,000 clones, 86% seen once. Study-wide results and limits: Donors were largely white British and mainly female; clonal diversity was possibly underestimated.

Details on this clone: What it recognizes is unknown.

V gave up 4 bases and J gave up 7 bases, with 16 bases separating them. CDR3 length equals 15 residues. From germline, CDR1 is MNHEY and CDR2 SMNVEV (reference sequence). The V gene is TRBV27, the J gene TRBJ1-4; TRBD1 might be the D (5 bases). The sample in question was peripheral blood, obtained on day 0 of AZD1222 vaccination. This receptor was identified in an adult in good health. The CDR3 loop reads CASSSTQQGGEKLFF. The DNA of the CDR3 is TGTGCCAGCAGTTCAACCCAGCAGGGAGGTGAAAAACTGTTTTTT. The full variable domain, rest sourced from reference TRBV27 and TRBJ1-4, is EAQVTQNPRYLITVTGKKLTVTCSQNMNHEYMSWYRQDPGLGLRQIYYSMNVEVTDKGDVPEGYKVSRKEKRNFPLILESPSPNQTSLYFCASSSTQQGGEKLFFGSGTQLSVL.